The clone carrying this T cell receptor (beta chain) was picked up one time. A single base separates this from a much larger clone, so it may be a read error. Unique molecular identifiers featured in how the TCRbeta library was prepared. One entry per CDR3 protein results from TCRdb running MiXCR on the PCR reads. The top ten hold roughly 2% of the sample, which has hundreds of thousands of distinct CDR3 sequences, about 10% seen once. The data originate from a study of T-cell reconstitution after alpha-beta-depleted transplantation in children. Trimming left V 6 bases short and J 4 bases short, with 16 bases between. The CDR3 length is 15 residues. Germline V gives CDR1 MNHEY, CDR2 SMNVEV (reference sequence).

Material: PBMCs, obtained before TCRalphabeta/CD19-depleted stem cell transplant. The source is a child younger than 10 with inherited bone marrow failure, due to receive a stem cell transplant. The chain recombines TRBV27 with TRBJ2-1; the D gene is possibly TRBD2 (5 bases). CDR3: CASRKSGSAYNEQFF. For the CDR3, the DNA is TGTGCCAGCAGGAAGAGTGGGAGTGCGTACAATGAGCAGTTCTTC.